These 14 T cell receptor beta chains share one sample of origin, sequenced in a study of blood T cells in healthy people across ages. A second PCR, run for roughly 7 to 12 cycles, used a sample-barcoded 5' primer plus a J-beta primer mix. One entry per CDR3 protein, called by TCRdb with MiXCR from the 5' RACE reads. The sample carries hundreds of thousands of distinct CDR3 sequences, about 45% recorded once. What was sequenced was blood. Receptors were obtained from a man older than 75 in good health.

The genes are TRBV4-2 and TRBJ2-1; D is perhaps TRBD2 (5 bases). V was pared by 0 bases and J by 15 bases, with 15 bases between. The CDR3 has 13 residues. Germline CDR1 and CDR2: LGHNA and YNFKEQ. CDR3 nucleotide sequence: TGTGCCAGCAGCCAAGATCGTGGACGAGCGGTGTTCTTC. The encoded protein is CASSQDRGRAVFF.

This clonotype was found a few times. This chain links TRBV10-3 with TRBJ1-5; D unclear. The length of the CDR3 is 13 residues. CDR1 and CDR2 from the germline V gene are ENHRY and SYGVKD. The ends were cut back, 6 bases at V and 4 bases at J, with 10 bases in the middle. DNA for the CDR3: TGTGCCATCAGGGACTCGGGAAATCAGCCCCAGCATTTT. This codes for CAIRDSGNQPQHF.

The chain joins TRBV7-9 to TRBJ1-5; no clear D. V was trimmed by 8 bases and J by 2 bases, leaving 10 bases between them. The CDR3 runs 13 residues. Germline CDR1 and CDR2: SEHNR and FQNEAQ (reference sequence). The CDR3 bases are TGTGCCAGCGCCCAAGGTGGCAATCAGCCCCAGCATTTT. It is translated as CASAQGGNQPQHF.

In DNA, the CDR3 is TGTGCCATCGGACTAGCGGGAGCTCGCAATGAGCAGTTCTTC. Translated: CAIGLAGARNEQFF. This sequence joins TRBV10-3 and TRBJ2-1, with TRBD2 matching over 13 bases. Trimming at V came to 8 bases and at J to 6 bases, leaving 4 bases not matched to a gene. CDR3 size: 14 residues. The germline V gene has CDR1 ENHRY and CDR2 SYGVKD.

The V call is TRBV20-1, the J call TRBJ1-5, with no clear D. The V gene lost 3 bases and the J gene lost 1 base, with 10 bases spanning the gap. Per germline, CDR1 DFQATT and CDR2 SNEGSKA (reference sequence). The CDR3 totals 14 residues. CDR3 sequence: CSASTPGSNQPQHF. In DNA, the CDR3 is TGCAGTGCTAGCACCCCTGGCAGCAATCAGCCCCAGCATTTT.

This clonotype was detected many times. Here the CDR3 DNA reads TGTGCCAGCAGTTTAGGTACAGGGGCCTACAATGAGCAGTTCTTC. Protein sequence: CASSLGTGAYNEQFF. The chain couples TRBV12-3 or TRBV12-4 to TRBJ2-1, with TRBD1 matching 7 bases. V lost 1 base and J lost 2; bases outside the gene matches: 2. The CDR3 has 15 residues.

This clonotype was observed a few times. This chain links TRBV29-1 with TRBJ2-7; 9 bases map to TRBD1. This CDR3 is 14 amino acids long. Trimming at V came to 5 bases and at J to 6 bases, leaving 11 bases not matched to a gene. Looked up from germline, CDR1 is SQVTM and CDR2 is ANQGSEA. This CDR3 reads CSVKTGTGSTEQYF. CDR3 DNA sequence: TGCAGCGTTAAAACCGGGACAGGGTCTACCGAGCAGTACTTC.

This chain joins TRBV14 and TRBJ2-3; maybe TRBD2 (6 bases). The V and J ends lost 2 bases and 6 bases respectively, with 6 bases between them. CDR3 length equals 12 residues. Germline CDR1 and CDR2: SGHDN and FVKESK. This CDR3 reads CASSQTSDTQYF. The CDR3 bases are TGTGCCAGCAGCCAAACTAGCGATACGCAGTATTTT.

The rearrangement uses TRBV6-1 and TRBJ2-6; D is possibly TRBD1 (6 bases). The CDR3 runs to 18 residues. V was pared by 6 bases and J by 0 bases, with 18 bases between. The germline V gene has CDR1 MNHNS and CDR2 SASEGT. The CDR3 DNA sequence: TGTGCCAGCAGGCCGACCCTACAGGGTTACTCTGGGGCCAACGTCCTGACTTTC. Translation gives CASRPTLQGYSGANVLTF.

This clonotype was found a few times. The V and J genes are TRBV29-1 and TRBJ2-5; the match to TRBD2 covers 10 bases. V shed 4 bases and J 5 bases; nucleotides not matched to a gene: 7. This CDR3 has 14 residues. Per germline, CDR1 SQVTM and CDR2 ANQGSEA. CDR3 amino acids: CSVASGRNRETQYF. The DNA of the CDR3 is TGCAGCGTTGCTAGCGGGAGAAATAGGGAGACCCAGTACTTC. Full variable domain (rest looked up from reference TRBV29-1 and TRBJ2-5): SAVISQKPSRDICQRGTSLTIQCQVDSQVTMMFWYRQQPGQSLTLIATANQGSEATYESGFVIDKFPISRPNLTFSTLTVSNMSPEDSSIYLCSVASGRNRETQYFGPGTRLLVL.

The CDR3: CSASQGGRSNQPQHF. CDR3 DNA: TGCAGTGCTAGTCAGGGGGGTAGGAGCAATCAGCCCCAGCATTTT. V is TRBV20-1 and J is TRBJ1-5; TRBD1 aligns across 7 bases. This CDR3 region has 15 residues. Germline loops: CDR1 DFQATT, CDR2 SNEGSKA (reference sequence). V shed 3 bases and J 1 base; nucleotides not matched to a gene: 6.

As to this clonotype: Germline and junction disagree at one end, which may indicate a read error. The chain joins TRBV11-3 to TRBJ2-7; TRBD2 agrees at 9 bases. The CDR3 extends over 16 amino acids. CDR1 and CDR2 (germline): SGHNT, YENEEA. The CDR3 sequence: CASSLDSREGTYEQYF. The CDR3 DNA sequence: TGTGCCAGCAGCCTAGACTCGCGGGAGGGGACCTACGAGCAGTACTTC.

A note on this clonotype: A much more abundant neighbour one base away suggests this may be a read error. The chain carries TRBV11-2 and TRBJ2-4; TRBD1 or TRBD2 may be the D gene (5 bases each). The DNA end is more similar to TRBJ2-7, so the J call may be wrong. The CDR3 covers 16 residues. Germline values: CDR1 SGHAT, CDR2 FQNNGV. CDR3 sequence reads: CASSSLRRDGYYEQYF. The CDR3 bases are TGTGCCAGCAGCTCCCTGCGCCGGGACGGCTACTACGAGCAGTACTTC.

The genes are TRBV9 and TRBJ2-7; 7 bases match TRBD1. Trimming removed 2 bases from V and 4 bases from J; junction bases left unmatched: 9. The CDR3 has 15 amino acids. Germline V gene sequence: CDR1 SGDLS, CDR2 YYNGEE. The CDR3 region has the DNA TGTGCCAGCAGCGTCGCGACAGGGAACACTTACGAGCAGTACTTC. It specifies CASSVATGNTYEQYF.